This is a list of T cell receptor beta chains from one sample in a study of OX40 agonist ivuxolimab in advanced cancers. Method: immunoSEQ multiplex PCR; TCRdb's copy keeps in-frame clones and lacks some. The sample has over 35,000 clones; 89% are singletons. The sequenced sample was CD4+ or CD8+ T cells sorted from blood, obtained in a trial of the OX40 agonist ivuxolimab. These receptors originate from an adult with an advanced solid tumor such as melanoma, head and neck, liver or kidney cancer. The CDR3 runs from the conserved cysteine through the conserved F or W.

v_call: TRBV4-2; j_call: TRBJ1-1; cdr3_aa: CASSFQRNTEAFF
v_call: TRBV13; j_call: TRBJ2-2; cdr3_aa: CASRKSPGRRTGELFF
v_call: TRBV5-4; j_call: TRBJ2-1; cdr3_aa: CASSSYEEQFF
v_call: TRBV2; j_call: TRBJ2-5; cdr3_aa: CASRERRTEEETQYF
v_call: TRBV6-5; j_call: TRBJ2-5; cdr3_aa: CASSQPGLLSETQYF
v_call: TRBV5-1; j_call: TRBJ2-1; cdr3_aa: CASSLASVDEQFF
v_call: TRBV19; j_call: TRBJ1-3; cdr3_aa: CASTPPVVESSGNTIYF
v_call: TRBV7-9; j_call: TRBJ2-1; cdr3_aa: CASSLQGGRGINEQFF
v_call: TRBV19; j_call: TRBJ1-5; cdr3_aa: CASSIAPGTGDQPQHF
v_call: TRBV5-5; j_call: TRBJ1-1; cdr3_aa: CASSFLSGTEAFF
v_call: TRBV7-8; j_call: TRBJ2-2; cdr3_aa: CASSLVLWSGELFF
v_call: TRBV7-2; j_call: TRBJ2-7; cdr3_aa: CASSLVPGLAGVTYEQYF
v_call: TRBV7-2; j_call: TRBJ1-6; cdr3_aa: CASSLSFGGSSPLHF
v_call: TRBV5-4; j_call: TRBJ2-2; cdr3_aa: CASSLWGAGPGELFF
v_call: TRBV25-1; j_call: TRBJ1-1; cdr3_aa: CASRKGVNTEAFF
v_call: TRBV11-2; j_call: TRBJ2-7; cdr3_aa: CASSSSDVKGEQYF
v_call: TRBV29-1; j_call: TRBJ1-1; cdr3_aa: CSVEQGGWTEAFF
v_call: TRBV5-1; j_call: TRBJ2-7; cdr3_aa: CASSFQDRTYEQYF
v_call: TRBV9; j_call: TRBJ1-2; cdr3_aa: CASSGGAGTVYGYTF
v_call: TRBV19; j_call: TRBJ1-1; cdr3_aa: CATHQAGTGNTEAFF
v_call: TRBV5-1; j_call: TRBJ1-2; cdr3_aa: CASSQLGDRGRSGYTF
v_call: TRBV9; j_call: TRBJ1-2; cdr3_aa: CASSMTERGGYTF
v_call: TRBV4-3; j_call: TRBJ2-7; cdr3_aa: CASSQDQAGASSYEQYF
v_call: TRBV2; j_call: TRBJ1-3; cdr3_aa: CASSEGAYSGNTIYF
v_call: TRBV11-2; j_call: TRBJ2-5; cdr3_aa: CASSPNRPRKLAEETQYF
v_call: TRBV7-2; j_call: TRBJ1-5; cdr3_aa: CASSLRAGGDQPQHF
v_call: TRBV6-1; j_call: TRBJ1-3; cdr3_aa: CASSEGFGQWISGNTIYF
v_call: TRBV11-2; j_call: TRBJ2-7; cdr3_aa: CASSLSRYEQYF
v_call: TRBV9; j_call: TRBJ2-2; cdr3_aa: CASSPEVGADTGELFF
v_call: TRBV7-2; j_call: TRBJ1-4; cdr3_aa: CASSWAASEELFF
v_call: TRBV2; j_call: TRBJ2-3; cdr3_aa: CASSLIRITDTQYF
v_call: TRBV5-1; j_call: TRBJ1-4; cdr3_aa: CASRLTVGEEKLFF
v_call: TRBV4-3; j_call: TRBJ2-3; cdr3_aa: CASRTDTQYF
v_call: TRBV5-1; j_call: TRBJ1-4; cdr3_aa: CASSPSGQGEEKLFF
v_call: TRBV18; j_call: TRBJ2-7; cdr3_aa: CASSPVGQGDEQYF